This T cell receptor (beta chain) comes out of a study of T cell changes during pregnancy in multiple sclerosis. The protocol was immunoSEQ multiplex PCR, while the TCRdb copy is restricted to in-frame clones and leaves out a portion. The sample carries fewer than 55,000 clones, around 90% recorded once. V gave up 3 bases and J gave up 10 bases; unmatched junction bases: 17. The CDR3 is 16 amino acids. The germline V gene has CDR1 LNHDA and CDR2 SQIVND (reference sequence). The rearrangement links TRBV19 to TRBJ1-2; 7 bases match TRBD1. This receptor was obtained from a female donor with multiple sclerosis, enrolled in a pregnancy study. Sequenced material: peripheral blood, taken in the first trimester of pregnancy. The CDR3 here is CASSIMVHGTELPYTF. The CDR3 nucleotides read TGTGCCAGTAGTATTATGGTGCACGGGACAGAATTACCCTACACCTTC.